This T cell receptor beta chain was sequenced during a study of blood T cell repertoires in COVID-19. At the level of the study: COVID-19 samples collected from the United States, Italy and Spain covered acute and convalescent phases. PBMCs, B-cell-depleted T cells, or T cells were the source of the cDNA or gDNA that made up the material.

Germline V CDR1 and CDR2: SGHRS, YFSETQ. V lost 4 bases, J lost 8 bases, and 6 bases stayed unmatched. The CDR3 length is 13 residues. In the original processing: Nucleated cell number was recorded as an estimate derived from reference gene primer amplification. The table came from immunoSEQ multiplex PCR; TCRdb's copy has only in-frame clones and leaves some out. V and J calls and clone size follow that table, whereas D and trimming were derived from the DNA. Of 120,000 to 150,000 clones in the sample, 85% to 90% were seen once. Sequences were obtained from peripheral blood. The sequence derives from an elderly woman with acute or convalescent COVID-19. V is TRBV5-1 and J is TRBJ1-2; 9 bases map to TRBD1. The CDR3 sequence is CASSPRDREGYTF. CDR3 nucleotide sequence: TGCGCCAGCAGCCCCCGGGACAGGGAGGGCTACACCTTC.